These T cell receptor beta chains were read from a single sample in a study of T cell responses to AZD1222 COVID-19 vaccine. Produced via immunoSEQ multiplex PCR; TCRdb's table is partial and in-frame only. The table records 95,000 or so clones, 89% of them present only once. The specimen was peripheral blood, collected on day 0 of MenACWY control vaccination. The receptors derive from an adult in good health. Each CDR3 is given with its conserved first and last residue. D genes are given only for firm matches. Expanded clones get a size class; other rows say once, few or many, or leave the size out.

-,TRBV7-2,TRBJ2-5,-,TGTGCCAGCAGCCAAAGTCGGTACGAGACCCAGTACTTC,CASSQSRYETQYF
-,TRBV6-5,TRBJ1-3,-,TGTGCCAGCAGGACTGGGGTATCTGGAAACACCATATATTTT,CASRTGVSGNTIYF
-,TRBV19,TRBJ1-2,once,TGTGCCAGTAGTATCCTATCCCGCCCCGGAAATGGCTACACCTTC,CASSILSRPGNGYTF
-,TRBV5-6,TRBJ2-2,-,TGTGCCAGCAGCGGGGTTAGCGGCACCGGGGAGCTGTTTTTT,CASSGVSGTGELFF
-,TRBV19,TRBJ2-1,-,TGTGCCAGTAGTATGGGCGGGGTCTTCTACAATGAGCAGTTCTTC,CASSMGGVFYNEQFF
-,TRBV30,TRBJ2-6,-,TGTGCCTGGAGTGCGGACCCGGGGGCGCCTGGGGCCAACGTCCTGACTTTC,CAWSADPGAPGANVLTF
-,TRBV6-2/TRBV6-3,TRBJ2-5,-,TGTGCCAGCAGTTTCGGGCTAGCGAGCCTACAAGAGACCCAGTACTTC,CASSFGLASLQETQYF
-,TRBV5-4,TRBJ2-1,-,TGTGCCAGCAGCTTTGGAAGCTACAATGAGCAGTTCTTC,CASSFGSYNEQFF
-,TRBV7-2,TRBJ2-2,-,TGTGCCAGCAGCTTAGTATGGAACACCGGGGAGCTGTTTTTT,CASSLVWNTGELFF
-,TRBV6-6,TRBJ2-5,-,TGTGCCAGCAGTTACTCCATAGCTTTGGAGACCCAGTACTTC,CASSYSIALETQYF
-,TRBV11-3,TRBJ1-1,-,TGTGCCAGCAGCTTAGATACTAACACTGAAGCTTTCTTT,CASSLDTNTEAFF
-,TRBV7-2,TRBJ1-6,-,TGTGCCAGCAGCTACCTGGAAGGGTCGAATTCACCCCTCCACTTT,CASSYLEGSNSPLHF
-,TRBV4-3,TRBJ1-6,-,TGCGCCAGCAGCCAAGGATCGGGTAGCTCCTATAATTCACCCCTCCACTTT,CASSQGSGSSYNSPLHF
-,TRBV19,TRBJ1-1,-,TGTGCCAGTAGTATAGAGGCCGCCCGGACCACTGAAGCTTTCTTT,CASSIEAARTTEAFF
-,TRBV5-6,TRBJ1-1,once,TGTGCCAGCAGCTTGGGGACTGAGTTTGAAGCTTTCTTT,CASSLGTEFEAFF
TRBD1,TRBV6-5,TRBJ1-2,-,TGTGCCAGCAGAAACAGGGGGCTTCGAGGCTACACCTTC,CASRNRGLRGYTF
-,TRBV30,TRBJ1-1,-,TGTGCCTGGAGTCCCCCATACTCGGAAGCTTTCTTT,CAWSPPYSEAFF
TRBD1,TRBV2,TRBJ1-1,-,TGTGCCAGCAGTCGGGACAGGAACACTGAAGCTTTCTTT,CASSRDRNTEAFF
-,TRBV15,TRBJ2-5,-,TGTGCCACCAGCCTAGCTATCCAAGAGACCCAGTACTTC,CATSLAIQETQYF
-,TRBV7-3,TRBJ2-3,-,TGTGCCAGCAGCTTAAAAGGAGATACGCAGTATTTT,CASSLKGDTQYF
TRBD1,TRBV29-1,TRBJ1-2,few,TGCAGCGCTGGGACAGCGGATGGCTACACCTTC,CSAGTADGYTF
-,TRBV11-2,TRBJ2-7,few,TGTGCCAGCAGCTCCGAAAGGGGAACCTCCTACGAGCAGTACTTC,CASSSERGTSYEQYF
-,TRBV5-1,TRBJ2-2,-,TGCGCCAGCAGCGGGGGTCACGGGGAGCTGTTTTTT,CASSGGHGELFF
TRBD2,TRBV5-1,TRBJ2-1,once,TGCGCCAGCAGCTTGGGGAGCGGGGGGCGTTACAATGAGCAGTTCTTC,CASSLGSGGRYNEQFF
TRBD2,TRBV7-3,TRBJ2-2,-,TGTGCCAGCAGATTAGTAGCGGGGGCCCCGGGGGAGCTGTTTTTT,CASRLVAGAPGELFF
-,TRBV7-2,TRBJ1-4,-,TGTGCCAGCAGCTTATACCAGGGGCCTGGAGAAAAACTGTTTTTT,CASSLYQGPGEKLFF
TRBD2,TRBV12-3/TRBV12-4,TRBJ2-5,-,TGTGCCAGCCGTTACGTGGGAGGGGAGACCCAGTACTTC,CASRYVGGETQYF
TRBD1,TRBV10-3,TRBJ1-5,-,TGTGCCATCAGCCCCGGAACAGGGGAGGGACAGCCCCAGCATTTT,CAISPGTGEGQPQHF
-,TRBV6-4,TRBJ2-3,-,TGTGCCAGCAGTGACTCGGGGGCAGATACGCAGTATTTT,CASSDSGADTQYF
-,TRBV6-2/TRBV6-3,TRBJ1-1,-,TGTGCCAGCAGTTACTCAAGGCCGGGGCCCGGCGGGACTGAAGCTTTCTTT,CASSYSRPGPGGTEAFF
TRBD2,TRBV30,TRBJ2-1,few,TGTGCCTGGAGTGTAGTTCTGGGGGGGGAGGATGAGCAGTTCTTC,CAWSVVLGGEDEQFF
TRBD2,TRBV4-3,TRBJ2-7,-,TGCGCCAGCAGCCAAGATGAGCCAGCGGGGGGTGTTTGGACCGAGCAGTACTTC,CASSQDEPAGGVWTEQYF
-,TRBV5-1,TRBJ1-2,-,TGCGCCAGCAGCTTGCTGCGCGGCTATGGCTACACCTTC,CASSLLRGYGYTF
-,TRBV6-5,TRBJ1-1,-,TGTGCCAGCAGTTACGCACAGGGAGGTTTGAACACTGAAGCTTTCTTT,CASSYAQGGLNTEAFF
-,TRBV5-5,TRBJ1-1,-,TGTGCCAGCAGCTTGGCGGGCAGGGAAGCTTTCTTT,CASSLAGREAFF
TRBD1,TRBV5-5,TRBJ1-4,-,TGTGCCAGCAGCCTAAGACAGGGAGCTAATGAAAAACTGTTTTTT,CASSLRQGANEKLFF
TRBD1,TRBV5-4,TRBJ2-3,-,TGTGCCAGCTCCCCGTCGAGTCGTGTACAGGGGACAGATACGCAGTATTTT,CASSPSSRVQGTDTQYF
-,TRBV2,TRBJ2-1,-,TGTGCCAGCAGTATAGGGGGGGTCTCCTACAATGAGCAGTTCTTC,CASSIGGVSYNEQFF
TRBD1,TRBV20-1,TRBJ1-3,-,TGCAGTGCTAGTAGCGACAGGGCCTCTGGAAACACCATATATTTT,CSASSDRASGNTIYF
-,TRBV5-6,TRBJ2-7,-,TGTGCCAGCAGCCTCAGCACCTACGAGCAGTACTTC,CASSLSTYEQYF
-,TRBV28,TRBJ1-2,-,TGTGCCAGCAGGCCGGAGGAAGGCTACACCTTC,CASRPEEGYTF
-,TRBV5-4,TRBJ2-7,-,TGTGCCAGCAGTCCCGGGACCGCGGACCCTCACGAGCAGTACTTC,CASSPGTADPHEQYF
TRBD1,TRBV4-3,TRBJ2-7,-,TGCGCCAGCAGCCAAGTCTCACAGGGGCCCTACGAGCAGTACTTC,CASSQVSQGPYEQYF
-,TRBV4-3,TRBJ2-1,-,TGCGCCAGCAGCCCCGCCCTGACAGGCGAGGGGCCCAATGAGCAGTTCTTC,CASSPALTGEGPNEQFF
-,TRBV6-4,TRBJ1-6,-,TGTGCCAGCAGTGACCGACCCCGGGCAGAGAGCTCCTATAATTCACCCCTCCACTTT,CASSDRPRAESSYNSPLHF
-,TRBV29-1,TRBJ1-2,-,TGCAGCGTTAGTGGCAGAGCTAACTATGGCTACACCTTC,CSVSGRANYGYTF
-,TRBV5-6,TRBJ2-7,-,TGTGCCAGCAGCTCGCCTAATTCCTACGAGCAGTACTTC,CASSSPNSYEQYF
-,TRBV12-1,TRBJ2-2,-,TGTGCCAGCAGCTTCAGACAGGGAGCGAACACCGGGGAGCTGTTTTTT,CASSFRQGANTGELFF
-,TRBV15,TRBJ1-4,-,TGTGCCACCAGCAGAGCCCCAGGGACTAATGAAAAACTGTTTTTT,CATSRAPGTNEKLFF
-,TRBV19,TRBJ2-3,-,TGTGCCAGTAGTTTGGACCTCCGCACAGATACGCAGTATTTT,CASSLDLRTDTQYF
-,TRBV7-9,TRBJ2-7,few,TGTGCCAGCAGCTTAGGCGGAATACTAAGCTCCTACGAGCAGTACTTC,CASSLGGILSSYEQYF
TRBD1,TRBV7-3,TRBJ1-1,-,TGTGCCAGCAGCTTAAGGGACAGGGCATTTGCTAACACTGAAGCTTTCTTT,CASSLRDRAFANTEAFF
-,TRBV20-1,TRBJ1-1,-,TGCAGTGCTAGAGGAGGGATCGAAGCTTTCTTT,CSARGGIEAFF
TRBD1,TRBV4-1,TRBJ1-6,-,TGCGCCAGCAGCCAAGATGCGACAGGGGGCGCGCCCCTCCACTTT,CASSQDATGGAPLHF